One and the same sample provided the 25 T cell receptor beta chains below, sequenced in a study of technical replicates of blood from several donors. Repertoires were generated with immunoSEQ multiplex PCR, while TCRdb's copy carries only in-frame clones and drops some. The sample includes 75,000 to 100,000 clones, roughly 96% of them seen just once. The sequenced material came from T cells isolated from PBMCs. All receptors come from a human donor in good health.

The rearrangement joins TRBV6-6 to TRBJ1-2; 8 positions match TRBD1. The CDR3 totals 14 residues. Trimming took 6 bases from V and 2 from J; bases not matched to a gene: 5. Germline values: CDR1 MNHNY, CDR2 SVGAGI (reference sequence). CDR3 in DNA: TGTGCCAGCAGCCGGACAGGGAGAAACTATGGCTACACCTTC. Protein: CASSRTGRNYGYTF.

The chain combines TRBV11-2 with TRBJ1-5; TRBD1 might be the D (5 bases). Trimming left V 5 bases short and J 6 bases short, with 8 bases between. Looked up from germline, CDR1 is SGHAT and CDR2 is FQNNGV. The CDR3 runs 12 residues. CDR3 loop: CASSRGSQPQHF. The CDR3 DNA follows: TGTGCCAGCAGCAGGGGTAGTCAGCCCCAGCATTTT.

About this clone: An end of the junction differs from the germline gene, which may be a read error. The CDR3 nucleotides read TGTGCCAGTAATATAGACAAAAACTACAATGAGCAGTTCTTC. This gives the protein CASNIDKNYNEQFF. This rearrangement joins TRBV19 to TRBJ2-1; D is ambiguous. The germline V gene has CDR1 LNHDA and CDR2 SQIVND (reference sequence). The CDR3 has 14 amino acids. The complete variable domain, with remaining parts taken from reference TRBV19 and TRBJ2-1, reads DGGITQSPKYLFRKEGQNVTLSCEQNLNHDAMYWYRQDPGQGLRLIYYSQIVNDFQKGDIAEGYSVSREKKESFPLTVTSAQKNPTAFYLCASNIDKNYNEQFFGPGTRLTVL.

This chain links TRBV29-1 with TRBJ2-7; the match to TRBD1 covers 7 bases. Trimming took 7 bases from V and 2 from J; bases not matched to a gene: 8. This CDR3 has 13 residues. Germline-derived CDR1 and CDR2 are SQVTM and ANQGSEA. The CDR3 region has the DNA TGCAGCGCGTGGGGCAGGGGGACCTACGAGCAGTACTTC. This gives the protein CSAWGRGTYEQYF.

The V and J genes are TRBV7-2 and TRBJ1-2; 7 bases line up with TRBD1. Germline V gene sequence: CDR1 SGHTA, CDR2 FQGNSA. J lost 8 bases, V lost 5 bases, and 14 bases had no gene match. The CDR3 totals 15 residues. The CDR3 coding sequence is TGTGCCAGCAGCCGCATCAACAGGGGACGGGAGGGCTACACCTTC. This sequence encodes CASSRINRGREGYTF.

The CDR3 nucleotides are TGTGCCAGCAGCACCAACAGGGGGCTAAAGGTGAATGAGCAGTTCTTC. The encoded protein is CASSTNRGLKVNEQFF. The chain combines TRBV9 with TRBJ2-1, with TRBD1 matching over 9 bases. After removal of 4 bases from V and 7 bases from J, the junction contained 12 bases not matched to a gene. This CDR3 region has 16 residues. CDR1 and CDR2 (germline): SGDLS, YYNGEE.

The genes are TRBV19 and TRBJ2-1; possible D gene TRBD1, 7 bases. V was shortened by 5 bases and J by 6 bases, with 14 bases between the two germline ends. The CDR3 runs 14 residues. CDR1 is LNHDA and CDR2 is SQIVND in the germline V gene (reference sequence). CDR3 in amino acids: CASSFQGGSNEQFF. The CDR3 DNA reads as TGTGCCAGTAGTTTTCAGGGGGGATCCAATGAGCAGTTCTTC.

The chain combines TRBV5-1 with TRBJ2-5; unclear D gene. V was trimmed by 5 bases and J by 2 bases, leaving 7 bases between them. CDR1 and CDR2 from the germline V gene are SGHRS and YFSETQ. The CDR3 consists of 12 residues. In DNA form, the CDR3 reads TGCGCCAGCAGAACTTCGCAAGAGACCCAGTACTTC. Amino acid sequence: CASRTSQETQYF.

V is TRBV4-1 and J is TRBJ2-5; no reliable D call. The CDR3 is made up of 12 amino acids. Germline V gives CDR1 MGHRA, CDR2 YSYEKL. Trimming took off 6 bases at V and 5 bases at J, with 10 bases between the two ends. The CDR3 nucleotides are TGCGCCAGCAGGGGTAGCCTCGAGACCCAGTACTTC. This encodes CASRGSLETQYF.

The chain has TRBV11-3 and TRBJ1-1, with no clear D. Germline loops: CDR1 SGHNT, CDR2 YENEEA. The CDR3 runs to 14 residues. The V end was cut by 6 bases, the J end by 5 bases, with 16 bases between. The CDR3 reads CASSPMPRGTEAFF. In DNA form, the CDR3 reads TGTGCCAGCAGTCCTATGCCCCGAGGGACTGAAGCTTTCTTT.

This rearrangement joins TRBV5-1 to TRBJ2-1, with 10 positions matching TRBD2. Germline CDR1 reads SGHRS; CDR2 reads YFSETQ. Trimming removed 5 bases from V and 0 bases from J; junction bases left unmatched: 5. There are 16 residues in the CDR3. The DNA for the CDR3 is TGCGCCAGCAGTTTCTCTAGCGGGAGCTCCTACAATGAGCAGTTCTTC. Translating gives CASSFSSGSSYNEQFF.

J is TRBJ2-1 and V is TRBV28, with 7 nucleotides matching TRBD2. Germline CDR1 MDHEN, CDR2 SYDVKM. The length of the CDR3 is 13 residues. The junction had 2 bases not matched to a gene; V was cut back by 8 bases and J by 1 base. DNA for the CDR3: TGTGCCAGCGGGAGGGGATCCTACAATGAGCAGTTCTTC. It is translated as CASGRGSYNEQFF.

V usage is TRBV4-1 and J usage is TRBJ2-7; D not certain. The CDR3 has 12 amino acids. Trimming stripped 0 bases from V and 3 bases from J, with 3 bases between. Germline CDR1 and CDR2: MGHRA and YSYEKL. The CDR3 loop is CASSQDSYEQYF. CDR3 in DNA: TGCGCCAGCAGCCAAGATAGCTACGAGCAGTACTTC.

V and J are TRBV6-5 and TRBJ1-6; D remains unclear. The CDR3 extends over 15 amino acids. V lost 2 bases and J 5 bases, leaving 10 bases between the germline ends. The germline gives CDR1 MNHEY, CDR2 SVGAGI. The CDR3 region has the DNA TGTGCCAGCAGTTACATAACAGTTAATAATTCACCCCTCCACTTT. It encodes CASSYITVNNSPLHF.

CDR3 in DNA: TGTGCCAGCAGCCCCTTCCAGGGGGGCTACGAGCAGTACTTC. This codes for CASSPFQGGYEQYF. The chain is built from TRBV7-9 and TRBJ2-7, with a weak D call TRBD1 (7 bases). CDR3 length: 14 amino acids. The germline V and J ends were trimmed by 5 bases and 3 bases, with 14 bases remaining between them. From germline, CDR1 is SEHNR and CDR2 FQNEAQ (reference sequence).

V is TRBV28 and J is TRBJ2-5; TRBD1 might be the D (5 bases). This CDR3 comprises 14 residues. Germline values: CDR1 MDHEN, CDR2 SYDVKM. V was cut by 3 bases and J by 1 base, with 9 bases left in between. The CDR3 here is CASSLPTGQETQYF. CDR3 sequence (DNA): TGTGCCAGCAGTTTGCCCACAGGCCAAGAGACCCAGTACTTC.

The CDR3 DNA follows: TGTGCCAGCAGCAATACGGGAGGGATCTTGGGGGACTCACCCCTCCACTTT. Translated, it gives CASSNTGGILGDSPLHF. J is TRBJ1-6 and V is TRBV7-9, with a tentative D call TRBD1 (5 bases). Trimming removed 5 bases from V and 10 bases from J, with 24 bases in between. Per the germline V gene, CDR1 is SEHNR and CDR2 is FQNEAQ (reference sequence). This CDR3 spans 17 amino acids. The full variable domain, with the rest looked up from reference TRBV7-9 and TRBJ1-6, is DTGVSQNPRHKITKRGQNVTFRCDPISEHNRLYWYRQTLGQGPEFLTYFQNEAQLEKSRLLSDRFSAERPKGSFSTLEIQRTEQGDSAMYLCASSNTGGILGDSPLHFGNGTRLTVT.

V usage is TRBV9 and J usage is TRBJ1-2; D not certain. This CDR3 is built from 14 residues. Trimming removed 0 bases from V and 1 base from J, with 7 bases in between. Germline values: CDR1 SGDLS, CDR2 YYNGEE. The CDR3 sequence: CASSVGRNNYGYTF. Here the CDR3 DNA reads TGTGCCAGCAGCGTAGGGCGGAATAACTATGGCTACACCTTC.

CDR3 protein: CASSQDLTGRILPYNSPLHF. The CDR3 nucleotides are TGCGCCAGCAGCCAAGATTTGACAGGGCGCATCCTCCCCTATAATTCACCCCTCCACTTT. The rearrangement links TRBV4-1 to TRBJ1-6; 7 bases line up with TRBD1. CDR1 and CDR2 from the germline V gene are MGHRA and YSYEKL. V lost 0 bases and J lost 2; bases outside the gene matches: 13. The CDR3 consists of 20 residues.

J is TRBJ1-1 and V is TRBV28; tentative D call: TRBD1 (5 bases). CDR1 and CDR2 from the germline V gene are MDHEN and SYDVKM. This CDR3 has 13 residues. The germline V and J ends were trimmed by 2 bases and 10 bases, with 14 bases remaining between them. The chain's CDR3 is CASSLEKGRGAFF. CDR3 nucleotides: TGTGCCAGCAGTTTAGAAAAGGGGCGCGGAGCTTTCTTT.

The V gene is TRBV7-3, the J gene TRBJ2-3, with 12 bases lining up with TRBD2. This CDR3 contains 15 residues. The germline CDR1 and CDR2 sequences are SGHTA and FQGTGA. The V gene end was trimmed by 4 bases and the J gene end by 1 base; junction bases not matched to a gene: 0. The CDR3 region has the DNA TGTGCCAGCAGCTGGACTAGCGGGGGCACAGATACGCAGTATTTT. It is translated as CASSWTSGGTDTQYF.

The chain couples TRBV7-9 to TRBJ1-1, with a weak D call TRBD1 (5 bases). CDR1 SEHNR and CDR2 FQNEAQ come from the germline V gene (reference sequence). The CDR3 is 14 amino acids. Trimming stripped 4 bases from V and 1 base from J, with 10 bases between. CDR3 in amino acids: CASSSSTGNTEAFF. For the CDR3, the DNA is TGTGCCAGCAGCTCCTCAACAGGGAACACTGAAGCTTTCTTT.

The rearrangement joins TRBV12-5 to TRBJ2-5; TRBD2 matches at 10 bases. Looked up from germline, CDR1 is LGHNT and CDR2 is FRNRAP. CDR3 length: 15 amino acids. The J segment lost 5 bases and the V segment lost 7 bases, leaving 10 bases of the junction unmatched. The CDR3 nucleotides are TGTGCTAGTGAGACGAGCGGGGGGGCGTCGGAGACCCAGTACTTC. Residues: CASETSGGASETQYF.

The chain couples TRBV6-4 to TRBJ2-5; 13 bases are shared with TRBD2. The CDR3 contains 16 residues. V lost 5 bases, J lost 2 bases, and 5 bases stayed unmatched. Germline V gene data show CDR1 as MRHNA and CDR2 as SNTAGT. As DNA, the CDR3 is TGTGCCAGCAGTCCCGGGACTAGCGGGGCTCAAGAGACCCAGTACTTC. Its translation is CASSPGTSGAQETQYF.

The rearrangement joins TRBV10-2 to TRBJ2-7, with 9 bases aligning to TRBD1. Germline V gene sequence: CDR1 WSHSY, CDR2 SAAADI. CDR3 length equals 17 residues. J gave up 4 bases and V 2 bases, and 12 bases lay outside the gene matches. The chain's CDR3 is CASSERGQGRYGYEQYF. The CDR3 DNA reads TGCGCCAGCAGTGAGCGGGGACAGGGCCGTTATGGGTACGAGCAGTACTTC.